This note documents a single T cell receptor beta chain sequence. From germline, CDR1 is SGHTA and CDR2 FQGNSA. CDR3 length: 13 amino acids. Trimming removed 5 bases at V and 9 bases at J, with 14 bases between. Participants were aged roughly 18 to 100 years from around 24 US areas. This specimen belongs to a study of blood T cell repertoires in COVID-19. The table came from immunoSEQ multiplex PCR; TCRdb's copy has only in-frame clones and leaves some out. The repertoire holds about 300,000 clones, with 70% to 90% as singletons. Sequencing was performed on PBMCs or T cells enriched from blood (not recorded which). This receptor was identified in a woman between 18 and 29 years old who had recovered from COVID-19. The chain is built from TRBV7-2 and TRBJ2-1, with a weak D call TRBD2 (6 bases). In DNA form, the CDR3 reads TGTGCCAGCAGCCCTTACCTAGCGTCTGAGCAGTTCTTC. Translated, it gives CASSPYLASEQFF.